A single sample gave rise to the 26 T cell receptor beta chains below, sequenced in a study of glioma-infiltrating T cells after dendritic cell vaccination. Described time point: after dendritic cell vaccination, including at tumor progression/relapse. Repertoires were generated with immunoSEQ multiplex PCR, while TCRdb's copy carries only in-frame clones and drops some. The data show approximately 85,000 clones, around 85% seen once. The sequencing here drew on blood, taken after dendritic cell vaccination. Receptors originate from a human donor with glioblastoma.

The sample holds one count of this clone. The CDR3 is CSVAVMSGRADTQYF. The DNA for the CDR3 is TGCAGCGTGGCCGTTATGAGCGGGAGGGCAGATACGCAGTATTTT. This chain uses TRBV29-1 with TRBJ2-3; 10 bases fit TRBD2. Trimming cost V 6 bases and J 4 bases; bases outside gene matches: 10. CDR3 length: 15 amino acids. CDR1 SQVTM and CDR2 ANQGSEA come from the germline V gene.

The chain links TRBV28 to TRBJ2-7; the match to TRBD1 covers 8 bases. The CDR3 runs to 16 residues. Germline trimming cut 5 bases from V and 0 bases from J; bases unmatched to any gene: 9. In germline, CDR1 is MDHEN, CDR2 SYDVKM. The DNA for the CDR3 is TGTGCCAGCAGTGGACAGGGCATAATCATCTCCTACGAGCAGTACTTC. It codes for CASSGQGIIISYEQYF.

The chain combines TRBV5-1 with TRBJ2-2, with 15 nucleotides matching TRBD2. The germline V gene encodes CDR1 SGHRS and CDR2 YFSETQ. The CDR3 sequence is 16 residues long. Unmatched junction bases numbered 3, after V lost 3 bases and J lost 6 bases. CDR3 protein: CASSWGLAGGAGELFF. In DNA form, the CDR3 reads TGCGCCAGCAGCTGGGGACTAGCGGGAGGAGCCGGGGAGCTGTTTTTT.

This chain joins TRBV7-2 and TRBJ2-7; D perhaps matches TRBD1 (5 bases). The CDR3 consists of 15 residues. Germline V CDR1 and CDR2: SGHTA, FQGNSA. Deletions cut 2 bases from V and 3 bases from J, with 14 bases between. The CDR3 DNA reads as TGTGCCAGCAGCTTATTTGCAGGGAAGAACTACGAGCAGTACTTC. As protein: CASSLFAGKNYEQYF.

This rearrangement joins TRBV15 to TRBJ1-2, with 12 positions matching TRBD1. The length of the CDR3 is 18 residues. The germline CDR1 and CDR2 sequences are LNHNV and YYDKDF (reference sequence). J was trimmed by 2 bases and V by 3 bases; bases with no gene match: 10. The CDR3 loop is CATSRGLRGQGANYGYTF. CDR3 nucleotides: TGTGCCACCAGCAGGGGTTTGAGGGGACAGGGGGCGAACTATGGCTACACCTTC.

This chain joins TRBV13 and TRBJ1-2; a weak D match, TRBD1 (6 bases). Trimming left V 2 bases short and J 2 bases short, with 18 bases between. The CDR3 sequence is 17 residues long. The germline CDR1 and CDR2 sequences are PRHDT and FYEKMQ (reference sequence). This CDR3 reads CASSLYAHGTINYGYTF. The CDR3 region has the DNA TGTGCCAGCAGCTTATATGCCCACGGGACAATCAACTATGGCTACACCTTC.

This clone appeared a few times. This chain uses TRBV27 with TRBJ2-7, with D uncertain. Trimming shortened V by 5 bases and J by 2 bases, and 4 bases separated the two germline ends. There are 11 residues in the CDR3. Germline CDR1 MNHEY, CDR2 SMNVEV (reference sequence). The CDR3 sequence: CASSPAYEQYF. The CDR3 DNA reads TGTGCCAGCAGTCCCGCCTACGAGCAGTACTTC.

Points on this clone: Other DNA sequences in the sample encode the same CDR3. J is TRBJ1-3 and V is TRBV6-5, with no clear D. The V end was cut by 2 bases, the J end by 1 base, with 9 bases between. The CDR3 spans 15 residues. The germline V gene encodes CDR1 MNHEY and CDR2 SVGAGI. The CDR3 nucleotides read TGTGCCAGCAGTTACGGCACGGGGTCTGGAAACACCATATATTTT. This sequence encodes CASSYGTGSGNTIYF.

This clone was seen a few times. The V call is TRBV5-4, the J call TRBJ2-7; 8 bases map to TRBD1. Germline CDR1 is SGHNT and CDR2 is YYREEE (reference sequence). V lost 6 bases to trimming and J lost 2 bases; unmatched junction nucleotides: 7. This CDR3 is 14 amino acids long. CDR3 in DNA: TGTGCCAGCACCCAACAGGGGGAGACCTACGAGCAGTACTTC. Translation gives CASTQQGETYEQYF. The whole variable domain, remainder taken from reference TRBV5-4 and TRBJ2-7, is ETGVTQSPTHLIKTRGQQVTLRCSSQSGHNTVSWYQQALGQGPQFIFQYYREEENGRGNFPPRFSGLQFPNYSSELNVNALELDDSALYLCASTQQGETYEQYFGPGTRLTVT.

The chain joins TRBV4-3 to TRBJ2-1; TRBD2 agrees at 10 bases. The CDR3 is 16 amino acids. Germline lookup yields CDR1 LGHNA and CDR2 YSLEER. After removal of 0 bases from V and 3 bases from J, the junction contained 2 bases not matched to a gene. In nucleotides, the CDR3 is TGCGCCAGCAGCCAAGATCCTAGCGGGGGCTACAATGAGCAGTTCTTC. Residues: CASSQDPSGGYNEQFF.

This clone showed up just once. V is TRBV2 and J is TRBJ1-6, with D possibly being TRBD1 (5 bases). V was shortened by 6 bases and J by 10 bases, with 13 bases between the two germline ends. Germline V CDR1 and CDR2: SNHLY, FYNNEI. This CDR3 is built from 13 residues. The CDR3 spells CASSRQSGSPLHF. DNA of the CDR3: TGTGCCAGCAGCAGACAGTCCGGCTCACCCCTCCACTTT.

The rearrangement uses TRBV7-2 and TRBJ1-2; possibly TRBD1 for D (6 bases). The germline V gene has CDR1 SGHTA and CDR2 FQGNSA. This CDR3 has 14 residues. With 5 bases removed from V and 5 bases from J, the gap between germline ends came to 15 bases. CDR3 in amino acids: CASSRNRVGYGYTF. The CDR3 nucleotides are TGTGCCAGCAGCCGGAACAGGGTGGGATATGGCTACACCTTC.

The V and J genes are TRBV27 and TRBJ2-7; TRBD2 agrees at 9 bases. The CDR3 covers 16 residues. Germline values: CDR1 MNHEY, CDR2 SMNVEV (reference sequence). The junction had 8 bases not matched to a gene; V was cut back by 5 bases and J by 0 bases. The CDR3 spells CASSPQMRGGSYEQYF. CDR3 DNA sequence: TGTGCCAGCAGTCCGCAAATGCGGGGGGGCTCCTACGAGCAGTACTTC.

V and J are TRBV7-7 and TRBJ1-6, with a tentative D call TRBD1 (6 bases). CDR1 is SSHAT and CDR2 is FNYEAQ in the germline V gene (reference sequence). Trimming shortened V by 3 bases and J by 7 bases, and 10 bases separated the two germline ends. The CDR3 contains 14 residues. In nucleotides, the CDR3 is TGTGCCAGCAGCTTGACTGGGACAAATTCACCCCTCCACTTT. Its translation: CASSLTGTNSPLHF.

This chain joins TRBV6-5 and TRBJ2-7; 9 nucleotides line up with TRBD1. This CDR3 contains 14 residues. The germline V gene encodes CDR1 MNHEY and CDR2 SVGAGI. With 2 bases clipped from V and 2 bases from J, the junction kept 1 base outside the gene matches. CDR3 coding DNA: TGTGCCAGCAGTTACACAGGGGGCCCCTACGAGCAGTACTTC. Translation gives CASSYTGGPYEQYF.

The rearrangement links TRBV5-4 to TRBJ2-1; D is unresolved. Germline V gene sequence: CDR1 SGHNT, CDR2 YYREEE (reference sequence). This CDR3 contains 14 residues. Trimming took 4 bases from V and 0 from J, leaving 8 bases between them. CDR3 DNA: TGTGCCAGCAGCCCCGGGTCCTCCTACAATGAGCAGTTCTTC. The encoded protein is CASSPGSSYNEQFF. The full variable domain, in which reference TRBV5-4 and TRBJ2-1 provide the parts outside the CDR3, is ETGVTQSPTHLIKTRGQQVTLRCSSQSGHNTVSWYQQALGQGPQFIFQYYREEENGRGNFPPRFSGLQFPNYSSELNVNALELDDSALYLCASSPGSSYNEQFFGPGTRLTVL.

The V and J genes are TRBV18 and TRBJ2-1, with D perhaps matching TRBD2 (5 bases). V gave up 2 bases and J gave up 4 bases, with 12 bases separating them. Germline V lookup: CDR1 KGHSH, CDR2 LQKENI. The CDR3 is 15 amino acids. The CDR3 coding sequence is TGTGCCAGCTCACCAGGGTCGGGGATATACAATGAGCAGTTCTTC. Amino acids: CASSPGSGIYNEQFF.

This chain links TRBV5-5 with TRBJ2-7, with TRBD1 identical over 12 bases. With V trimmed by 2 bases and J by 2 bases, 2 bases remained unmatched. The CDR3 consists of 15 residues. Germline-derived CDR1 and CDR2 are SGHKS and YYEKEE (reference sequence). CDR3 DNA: TGTGCCAGCAGCTTCGGGACAGGGGGCGCCTACGAGCAGTACTTC. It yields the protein CASSFGTGGAYEQYF.

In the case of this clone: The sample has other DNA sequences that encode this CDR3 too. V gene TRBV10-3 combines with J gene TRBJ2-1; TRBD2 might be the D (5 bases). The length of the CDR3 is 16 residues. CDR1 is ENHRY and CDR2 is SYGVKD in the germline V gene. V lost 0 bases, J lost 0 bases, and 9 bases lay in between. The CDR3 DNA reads TGTGCCATCAGTGAGTCGATGGCGGGCTCCTACAATGAGCAGTTCTTC. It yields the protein CAISESMAGSYNEQFF.

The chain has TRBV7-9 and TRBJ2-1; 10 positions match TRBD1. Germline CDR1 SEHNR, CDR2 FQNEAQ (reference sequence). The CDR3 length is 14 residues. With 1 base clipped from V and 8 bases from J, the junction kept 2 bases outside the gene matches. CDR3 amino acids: CASSLGQGADEQFF. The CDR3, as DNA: TGTGCCAGCAGCTTAGGACAGGGGGCCGATGAGCAGTTCTTC.

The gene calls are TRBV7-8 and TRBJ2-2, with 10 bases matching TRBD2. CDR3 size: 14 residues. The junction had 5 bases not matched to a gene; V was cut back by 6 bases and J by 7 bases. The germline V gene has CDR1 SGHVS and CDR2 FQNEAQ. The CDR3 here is CASSLAGEIGELFF. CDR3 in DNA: TGTGCCAGCAGTCTAGCGGGGGAGATCGGGGAGCTGTTTTTT. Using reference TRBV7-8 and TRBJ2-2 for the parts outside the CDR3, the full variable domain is GAGVSQSPRYKVAKRGQDVALRCDPISGHVSLFWYQQALGQGPEFLTYFQNEAQLDKSGLPSDRFFAERPEGSVSTLKIQRTQQEDSAVYLCASSLAGEIGELFFGEGSRLTVL.

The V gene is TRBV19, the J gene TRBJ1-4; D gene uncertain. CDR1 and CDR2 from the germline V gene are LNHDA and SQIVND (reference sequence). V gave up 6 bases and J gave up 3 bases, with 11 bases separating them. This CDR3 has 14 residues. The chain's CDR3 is CASSPSAANEKLFF. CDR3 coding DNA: TGTGCCAGTAGCCCCTCAGCGGCTAATGAAAAACTGTTTTTT. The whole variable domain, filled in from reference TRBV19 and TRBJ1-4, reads DGGITQSPKYLFRKEGQNVTLSCEQNLNHDAMYWYRQDPGQGLRLIYYSQIVNDFQKGDIAEGYSVSREKKESFPLTVTSAQKNPTAFYLCASSPSAANEKLFFGSGTQLSVL.

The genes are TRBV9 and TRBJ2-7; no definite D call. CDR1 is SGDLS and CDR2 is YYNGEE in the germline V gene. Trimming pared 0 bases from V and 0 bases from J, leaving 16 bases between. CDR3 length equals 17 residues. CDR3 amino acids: CASSVGAQDPFSYEQYF. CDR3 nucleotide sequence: TGTGCCAGCAGCGTAGGGGCCCAAGACCCTTTCTCCTACGAGCAGTACTTC.

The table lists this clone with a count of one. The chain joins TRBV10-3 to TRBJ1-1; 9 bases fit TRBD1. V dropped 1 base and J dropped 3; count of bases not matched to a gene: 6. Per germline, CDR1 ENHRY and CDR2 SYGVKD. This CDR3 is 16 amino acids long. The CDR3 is CAISELPGQGDTEAFF. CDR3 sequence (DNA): TGTGCCATCAGTGAGTTACCGGGACAGGGAGACACTGAAGCTTTCTTT.

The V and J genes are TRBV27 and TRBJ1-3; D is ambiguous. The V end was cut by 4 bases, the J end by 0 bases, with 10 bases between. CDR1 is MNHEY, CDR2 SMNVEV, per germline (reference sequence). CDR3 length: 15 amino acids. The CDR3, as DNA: TGTGCCAGCAGTTCCTCCGACACCTCTGGAAACACCATATATTTT. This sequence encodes CASSSSDTSGNTIYF.

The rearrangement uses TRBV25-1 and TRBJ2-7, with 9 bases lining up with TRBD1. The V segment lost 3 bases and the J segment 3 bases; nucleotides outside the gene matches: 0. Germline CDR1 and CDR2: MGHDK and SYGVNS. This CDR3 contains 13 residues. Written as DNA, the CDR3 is TGTGCCAGCAGTGAGGACAGGGGCTACGAGCAGTACTTC. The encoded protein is CASSEDRGYEQYF.